This T cell receptor (beta chain) was identified in a study of PD-1 blockade in mismatch repair-deficient tumors. At the level of the study: Enrolled about 2013-2017, patients had progressing, pretreated mismatch repair-deficient cancers of 12 types.

Broader study findings: Tumor-resident clones, often absent from pretreatment blood, expanded after pembrolizumab and then contracted.

Trimming removed 4 bases at V and 3 bases at J, with 7 bases between. CDR1 and CDR2 from the germline V gene are MGHDK and SYGVNS. CDR3 size: 12 residues. Every patient had mismatch repair deficiency by PCR or immunohistochemistry. The TCR-sequenced patients were a few responders to pembrolizumab. This clone occurred a few times. Its target is unknown. Generated by immunoSEQ multiplex PCR, the TCRdb table keeps only in-frame clones and is missing some. This table has fewer than 100,000 clones, 81% appearing once. The sample was peripheral blood, taken 12 weeks after starting pembrolizumab. The rearrangement links TRBV25-1 to TRBJ2-7; D is unclear. The TCR sequence derives from an adult with mismatch repair-deficient cancer. This chain's CDR3 is CASSGDIYEQYF. CDR3 nucleotides: TGTGCCAGCAGTGGCGACATCTACGAGCAGTACTTC.